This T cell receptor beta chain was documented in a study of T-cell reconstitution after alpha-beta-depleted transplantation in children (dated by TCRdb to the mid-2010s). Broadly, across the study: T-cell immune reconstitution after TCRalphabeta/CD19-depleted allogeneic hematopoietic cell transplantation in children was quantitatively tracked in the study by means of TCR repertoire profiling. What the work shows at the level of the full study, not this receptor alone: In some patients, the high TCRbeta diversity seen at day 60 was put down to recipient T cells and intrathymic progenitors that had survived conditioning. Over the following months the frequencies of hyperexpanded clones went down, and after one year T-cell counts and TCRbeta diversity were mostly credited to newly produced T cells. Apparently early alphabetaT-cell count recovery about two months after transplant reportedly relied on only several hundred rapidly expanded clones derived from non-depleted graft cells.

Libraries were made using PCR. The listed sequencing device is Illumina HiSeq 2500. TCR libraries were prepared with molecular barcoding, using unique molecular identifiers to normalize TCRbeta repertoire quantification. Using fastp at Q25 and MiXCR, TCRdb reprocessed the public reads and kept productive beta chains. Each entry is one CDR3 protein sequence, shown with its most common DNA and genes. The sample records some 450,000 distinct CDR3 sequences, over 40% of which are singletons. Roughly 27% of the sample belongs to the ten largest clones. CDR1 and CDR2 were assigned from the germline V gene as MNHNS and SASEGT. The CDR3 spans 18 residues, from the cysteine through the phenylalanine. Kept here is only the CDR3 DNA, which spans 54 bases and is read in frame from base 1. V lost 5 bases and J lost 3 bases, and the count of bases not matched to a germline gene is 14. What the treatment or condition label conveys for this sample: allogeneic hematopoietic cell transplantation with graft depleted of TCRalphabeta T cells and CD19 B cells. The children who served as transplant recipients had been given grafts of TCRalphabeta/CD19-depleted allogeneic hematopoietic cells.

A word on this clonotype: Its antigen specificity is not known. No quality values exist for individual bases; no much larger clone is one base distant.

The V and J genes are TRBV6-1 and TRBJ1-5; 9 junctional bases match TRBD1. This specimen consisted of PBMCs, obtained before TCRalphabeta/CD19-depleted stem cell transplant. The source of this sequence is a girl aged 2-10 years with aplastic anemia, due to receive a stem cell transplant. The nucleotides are TGTGCCAGCAGTCCCGGGACAGGGATGCGTAAGAACAATCAGCCCCAGCATTTT. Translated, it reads CASSPGTGMRKNNQPQHF.